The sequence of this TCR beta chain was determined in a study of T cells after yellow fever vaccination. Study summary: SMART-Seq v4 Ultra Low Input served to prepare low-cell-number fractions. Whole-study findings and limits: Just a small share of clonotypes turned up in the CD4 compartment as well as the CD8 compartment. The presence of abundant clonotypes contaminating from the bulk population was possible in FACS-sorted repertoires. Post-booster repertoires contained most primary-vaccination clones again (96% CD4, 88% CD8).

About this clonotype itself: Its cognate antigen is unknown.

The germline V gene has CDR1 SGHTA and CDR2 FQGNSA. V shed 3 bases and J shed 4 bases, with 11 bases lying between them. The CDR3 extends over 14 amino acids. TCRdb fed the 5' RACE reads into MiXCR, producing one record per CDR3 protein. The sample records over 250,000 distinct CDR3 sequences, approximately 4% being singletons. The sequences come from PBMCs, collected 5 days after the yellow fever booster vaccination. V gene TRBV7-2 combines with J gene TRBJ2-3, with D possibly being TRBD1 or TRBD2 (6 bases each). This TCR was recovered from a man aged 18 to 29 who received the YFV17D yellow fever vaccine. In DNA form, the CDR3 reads TGTGCCAGCAGCTTTAGGGGGGCCGCAGATACGCAGTATTTT. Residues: CASSFRGAADTQYF. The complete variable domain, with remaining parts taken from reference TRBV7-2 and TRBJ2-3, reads GAGVSQSPSNKVTEKGKDVELRCDPISGHTALYWYRQSLGQGLEFLIYFQGNSAPDKSGLPSDRFSAERTGGSVSTLTIQRTQQEDSAVYLCASSFRGAADTQYFGPGTRLTVL.